The TCR beta chain under discussion was sequenced for a study of T cells in localized non-small cell lung cancer. Overall study results and limits: Out of the top 100 tumor clones, a median roughly 50 were seen in adjacent lung. It remains possible that heterogeneity exists, since only one tumor region was sequenced. Uninvolved adjacent lung had higher T cell clonality than tumor and all other tissues.

Worth noting for this clone: Its antigen is undetermined.

There are 15 residues in the CDR3. V gave up 1 base and J gave up 5 bases, with 15 bases separating them. Per germline, CDR1 SGHNT and CDR2 YYREEE (reference sequence). Clones were sequenced by immunoSEQ multiplex PCR, and TCRdb holds only the in-frame ones, with some missing. The table has roughly 35,000 clones, 92% seen once; the top ten hold approximately 2.2%. The sample here was peripheral blood, taken before any cancer treatment. This TCR derives from a female donor of 60 years or more with stage I lung adenocarcinoma. The V call is TRBV5-4, the J call TRBJ2-5, with no clear D. The CDR3 nucleotides are TGTGCCAGCAGCTTGTACGTTGGCGGTGGGGAGACCCAGTACTTC. This codes for CASSLYVGGGETQYF.